A selection of T cell receptor beta chains follows, all from one sample in a study of vaccination effects on CD4 cells after COVID-19. Data came from immunoSEQ multiplex PCR; TCRdb stores just in-frame clones and leaves some out. The sample has approximately 54,000 clones; approximately 79% are singletons. No cognate antigen is known for these TCRs. The specimen comprised CD4+ T cells from PBMCs cultured with HCoV-229E spike peptides, sampled before COVID-19 vaccination. The receptors originated from a human donor who received a COVID-19 vaccine. CDR3s include the opening cysteine and the closing phenylalanine or tryptophan. The D gene is left open where the match is weak. A clone size is listed for some rows: how often the clone was seen (once, few, many), or a class if it is expanded.

size	V	J	D	DNA	CDR3
-	TRBV6-6	TRBJ1-5	-	TGTGCCAGCATACGGCAGGGCCTGGGGCCCCAGCATTTT	CASIRQGLGPQHF
-	TRBV28	TRBJ2-5	TRBD1	TGTGCCAGCAGTTGGGACAGTCAAGAGACCCAGTACTTC	CASSWDSQETQYF
-	TRBV19	TRBJ1-1	TRBD1	TGTGCCAGTAGTTCCGGACGGACAGGGGGCACTGAAGCTTTCTTT	CASSSGRTGGTEAFF
medium-sized	TRBV14	TRBJ1-6	-	TGTGCCAGCAGCCTGGGAGGGGTTTCACCCCTCCACTTT	CASSLGGVSPLHF
-	TRBV29-1	TRBJ2-1	TRBD1	TGCAGCGTTAGACAGGGCTCCTACAATGAGCAGTTCTTC	CSVRQGSYNEQFF
-	TRBV19	TRBJ1-5	TRBD1	TGTGCCAGTAGTATACAGGGGGCTCCTTCCAATCAGCCCCAGCATTTT	CASSIQGAPSNQPQHF
-	TRBV18	TRBJ1-2	-	TGTGCCAGCTCACCATCTCGGACAGATTACTATGGCTACACCTTC	CASSPSRTDYYGYTF
few	TRBV18	TRBJ2-5	-	TGTGCCAGCTCACCGTCCGAGACCCAGTACTTC	CASSPSETQYF
-	TRBV29-1	TRBJ2-5	TRBD1	TGCAGCGTTGCCGGGACAGAGGGAGAGACCCAGTACTTC	CSVAGTEGETQYF
-	TRBV6-5	TRBJ2-5	TRBD1	TGTGCCAGCAGAGAGACAGGGCGACAGACCCAGTACTTC	CASRETGRQTQYF
-	TRBV24-1	TRBJ1-1	-	TGTGCCACCCGGGACTCAGGGAGGATGAACACTGAAGCTTTCTTT	CATRDSGRMNTEAFF
-	TRBV7-8	TRBJ2-3	-	TGTGCCAGCAGCTCGGACAGCGCAGCAGATACGCAGTATTTT	CASSSDSAADTQYF
-	TRBV7-2	TRBJ2-3	TRBD2	TGTGCCAGCAGCCGGGGACTAGCGGGGGGGCCGACGCAGTATTTT	CASSRGLAGGPTQYF
-	TRBV4-3	TRBJ2-2	-	TGCGCCAGCAGCCAAGACCAGGGCAGATTGGCAGGGGAGCTGTTTTTT	CASSQDQGRLAGELFF
-	TRBV7-2	TRBJ2-2	-	TGTGCCAGCAGCCCGGGTCGGGGAAACACCGGGGAGCTGTTTTTT	CASSPGRGNTGELFF
-	TRBV6-2/TRBV6-3	TRBJ2-1	TRBD2	TGTGCCAGCAGTGGGGGGAGCGGGGGGTCTCTCAATGAGCAGTTCTTC	CASSGGSGGSLNEQFF